Following are 22 T cell receptor beta chains from one sample sequenced in a study of T cells after yellow fever vaccination. One entry per CDR3 protein results from TCRdb running MiXCR on the 5' RACE reads. This table holds under 300,000 distinct CDR3 sequences, approximately 6.8% found once. The specimen comprised CD4+ T cells sorted from PBMCs, sampled on the day of the yellow fever booster vaccination. The receptors shown here come from a man aged 25 to 40 who received the YFV17D yellow fever vaccine.

The gene calls are TRBV29-1 and TRBJ2-3, with unresolved D. Germline values: CDR1 SQVTM, CDR2 ANQGSEA. The germline V and J ends were trimmed by 7 bases and 2 bases, with 13 bases remaining between them. The CDR3 is made up of 13 amino acids. This chain's CDR3 is CSGRRSNTDTQYF. The CDR3 nucleotides read TGCAGCGGAAGGCGCAGTAACACAGATACGCAGTATTTT.

This clonotype was observed a handful of times. The chain joins TRBV13 to TRBJ2-3; TRBD2 aligns across 12 bases. This CDR3 is 22 amino acids long. Germline V gene sequence: CDR1 PRHDT, CDR2 FYEKMQ (reference sequence). With 5 bases clipped from V and 3 bases from J, the junction kept 24 bases outside the gene matches. For the CDR3, the DNA is TGTGCCAGCAGCCAAGGCCTGAGTAGGCCTAGCGGGAGGGCCCTCGGGACAGATACGCAGTATTTT. Translation: CASSQGLSRPSGRALGTDTQYF.

The CDR3 DNA reads TGTGCCACCAGCAGAGGCCCGATCCAGGAGACCCAGTACTTC. Its protein is CATSRGPIQETQYF. The V gene is TRBV15, the J gene TRBJ2-5; D is unresolved. Germline V gene sequence: CDR1 LNHNV, CDR2 YYDKDF (reference sequence). This CDR3 is built from 14 residues. V was cut by 1 base and J by 5 bases, with 11 bases left in between.

The sample holds many counts of this clonotype. The chain has TRBV12-3 or TRBV12-4 and TRBJ2-1; D gene ambiguous. The V and J ends lost 6 bases and 0 bases respectively, with 12 bases between them. There are 15 residues in the CDR3. CDR3 in amino acids: CASSTDGPSYNEQFF. The CDR3 DNA reads TGTGCCAGCAGCACGGACGGGCCCTCCTACAATGAGCAGTTCTTC.

The gene calls are TRBV19 and TRBJ2-1; 14 bases line up with TRBD2. The V gene's germline CDR1 is LNHDA and CDR2 SQIVND (reference sequence). V shed 7 bases, J shed 10 bases, and the junction held 6 bases outside the gene matches. The CDR3 runs 14 residues. CDR3 amino acids: CASTGLAGGREQFF. CDR3 DNA sequence: TGTGCCAGTACTGGACTAGCGGGAGGCCGGGAGCAGTTCTTC.

This clonotype was picked up many times. V usage is TRBV7-9 and J usage is TRBJ1-1; D uncertain. Germline V CDR1 and CDR2: SEHNR, FQNEAQ (reference sequence). The CDR3 spans 15 residues. Trimming took off 0 bases at V and 0 bases at J, with 8 bases between the two ends. In DNA, the CDR3 is TGTGCCAGCAGCTTAGCTGAGACGGTGAACACTGAAGCTTTCTTT. This encodes CASSLAETVNTEAFF.

This clonotype was observed a handful of times. The rearrangement joins TRBV12-5 to TRBJ2-3, with TRBD1 matching over 8 bases. CDR1 is LGHNT and CDR2 is FRNRAP in the germline V gene. J was trimmed by 7 bases and V by 4 bases; bases with no gene match: 7. The CDR3 is made up of 14 amino acids. The CDR3 DNA sequence: TGTGCTAGTGGTTCCCGACAGGGGATGTATACGCAGTATTTT. It translates to CASGSRQGMYTQYF. Combining the CDR3 with reference TRBV12-5 and TRBJ2-3 gives the whole variable domain DARVTQTPRHKVTEMGQEVTMRCQPILGHNTVFWYRQTMMQGLELLAYFRNRAPLDDSGMPKDRFSAEMPDATLATLKIQPSEPRDSAVYFCASGSRQGMYTQYFGPGTRLTVL.

This clonotype was counted at least ten times. CDR3 bases: TGTGCCAGCAGCACCTCTAGCGGGAGTGAGCAGTTCTTC. Translated, it gives CASSTSSGSEQFF. The V call is TRBV7-2, the J call TRBJ2-1; 10 bases agree with TRBD2. The CDR3 runs 13 residues. V was clipped by 5 bases and J by 9 bases; unmatched bases: 4. The germline CDR1 and CDR2 sequences are SGHTA and FQGNSA.

This sequence joins TRBV24-1 and TRBJ2-2; 11 bases map to TRBD2. Trimming removed 7 bases from V and 4 bases from J; junction bases left unmatched: 7. Germline V gene data show CDR1 as KGHDR and CDR2 as SFDVKD. The CDR3 loop spans 16 amino acids. CDR3 loop: CATSTYGTSGTGELFF. CDR3 bases: TGTGCCACCAGCACCTACGGGACTAGCGGCACCGGGGAGCTGTTTTTT.

This clonotype was seen a handful of times. Written as DNA, the CDR3 is TGTGCCAGCTCCCGAGGGGGGATCCAAGAGACCCAGTACTTC. Translation: CASSRGGIQETQYF. This rearrangement joins TRBV18 to TRBJ2-5, with D possibly being TRBD1 or TRBD2 (6 bases each). Germline V gives CDR1 KGHSH, CDR2 LQKENI. Trimming removed 6 bases from V and 1 base from J, with 12 bases in between. There are 14 residues in the CDR3.

This clonotype appeared a few times. This chain uses TRBV4-2 with TRBJ1-5, with D maybe TRBD1 (5 bases). CDR1 is LGHNA, CDR2 YNFKEQ, per germline. The ends were cut back, 0 bases at V and 0 bases at J, with 6 bases in the middle. The CDR3 contains 15 residues. This CDR3 reads CASSQEGHSNQPQHF. For the CDR3, the DNA is TGTGCCAGCAGCCAAGAGGGGCATAGCAATCAGCCCCAGCATTTT.

Of note for this clonotype: A clone one base away is much larger, so this may be a read error. V usage is TRBV7-3 and J usage is TRBJ2-1; D not resolved. This CDR3 contains 15 residues. The germline V gene encodes CDR1 SGHTA and CDR2 FQGTGA. Written as DNA, the CDR3 is TGTGCCAGCAGCCCCTCTATCAGCTCCTACAATGAGGAGTTCTTC. This codes for CASSPSISSYNEEFF.

This clonotype was found a few times. One junction end disagrees with the germline gene, perhaps due to a read error. The J gene is TRBJ2-3, the V gene TRBV7-8, with 9 bases identical to TRBD1. The CDR3 has 13 residues. The germline V gene has CDR1 SGHVS and CDR2 FQNEAQ. The CDR3 sequence: CASSSEPGQGPAF. The CDR3, as DNA: TGTGCCAGCAGCTCCGAACCGGGACAGGGCCCTGCCTTT.

The V and J genes are TRBV20-1 and TRBJ2-7; TRBD2 matches at 10 bases. V was pared by 2 bases and J by 3 bases, with 13 bases of the junction left unmatched. Germline CDR1 reads DFQATT; CDR2 reads SNEGSKA (reference sequence). The CDR3 loop spans 17 amino acids. The CDR3 loop reads CSARRVPSGRADYEQYF. The DNA for the CDR3 is TGCAGTGCTAGACGGGTACCAAGCGGGAGGGCTGACTACGAGCAGTACTTC.

This clonotype was picked up many times. This chain uses TRBV4-3 with TRBJ2-1; 9 bases align to TRBD1. This CDR3 region has 15 residues. After removal of 4 bases from V and 3 bases from J, the junction contained 4 bases not matched to a gene. Germline V gene sequence: CDR1 LGHNA, CDR2 YSLEER. This CDR3 reads CASSRATGGYNEQFF. The CDR3 nucleotides read TGCGCCAGCAGCCGGGCGACAGGGGGCTACAATGAGCAGTTCTTC.

This clonotype has at least ten counts. The DNA of the CDR3 is TGTGCCAGCAGCCAACCCCCAGGAGATACGCAGTATTTT. This translates into CASSQPPGDTQYF. V is TRBV7-2 and J is TRBJ2-3, with D unclear. Trimming cost V 5 bases and J 5 bases, with 11 bases left between them. Germline values: CDR1 SGHTA, CDR2 FQGNSA. The CDR3 extends over 13 amino acids.

The V gene is TRBV14, the J gene TRBJ2-1; 7 positions match TRBD2. V shed 5 bases, J shed 4 bases, and the junction held 17 bases outside the gene matches. Germline CDR1 SGHDN, CDR2 FVKESK. The CDR3 length is 18 residues. For the CDR3, the DNA is TGTGCCAGCAGCAGCCCGTCCCGGGACTATCTTAATTACAATGAGCAGTTCTTC. It encodes CASSSPSRDYLNYNEQFF. Full variable domain (outside the CDR3, taken from reference TRBV14 and TRBJ2-1): EAGVTQFPSHSVIEKGQTVTLRCDPISGHDNLYWYRRVMGKEIKFLLHFVKESKQDESGMPNNRFLAERTGGTYSTLKVQPAELEDSGVYFCASSSPSRDYLNYNEQFFGPGTRLTVL.

This clonotype was recorded many times. The chain joins TRBV6-5 to TRBJ2-3, with D possibly being TRBD2 (7 bases). The V gene's germline CDR1 is MNHEY and CDR2 SVGAGI. The CDR3 is 17 amino acids. V lost 4 bases to trimming and J lost 3 bases, with 20 bases between them. CDR3 DNA: TGTGCCAGCAGTTCTGAACCCCCGGGGGGCGCGACAGATACGCAGTATTTT. The encoded protein is CASSSEPPGGATDTQYF.

Only a few counts were recorded for this clonotype. The rearrangement links TRBV20-1 to TRBJ1-6; D remains ambiguous. This CDR3 has 11 residues. V was cut by 3 bases and J by 14 bases, with 11 bases left in between. Germline values: CDR1 DFQATT, CDR2 SNEGSKA (reference sequence). The CDR3 DNA follows: TGCAGTGCTAGGATCGCGGCCACCCTCCACTTT. Amino acid sequence: CSARIAATLHF.

The V call is TRBV4-2, the J call TRBJ2-3, with TRBD1 matching over 9 bases. Germline V CDR1 and CDR2: LGHNA, YNFKEQ. V lost 4 bases to trimming and J lost 2 bases; unmatched junction nucleotides: 10. The CDR3 has 17 amino acids. The CDR3 DNA sequence: TGTGCCAGCAGCCTAAGATCCGGGACAGGGTCCACAGATACGCAGTATTTT. Translating it yields CASSLRSGTGSTDTQYF.

In this sample, this clonotype turned up a few times. The V call is TRBV20-1, the J call TRBJ2-1; tentative D call: TRBD1 (7 bases). Trimming cost V 3 bases and J 0 bases, with 21 bases left between them. Germline CDR1 is DFQATT and CDR2 is SNEGSKA (reference sequence). This CDR3 region has 18 residues. As DNA, the CDR3 is TGCAGTGCTAGTGCTCCCCCCAGGCGGGACAGCTCCTACAATGAGCAGTTCTTC. This codes for CSASAPPRRDSSYNEQFF.

This clonotype has a single count. This sequence may be a read error, since a much larger clone differs from it by one base. DNA of the CDR3: TGCGCCAGCAGCTTGGCTAGCGTGAACTACGAGCAGTACTTC. Encoded protein: CASSLASVNYEQYF. This chain links TRBV5-1 with TRBJ2-7, with TRBD2 as a possible D gene (6 bases). This CDR3 has 14 residues. Germline lookup yields CDR1 SGHRS and CDR2 YFSETQ. Trimming stripped 0 bases from V and 3 bases from J, with 10 bases between.